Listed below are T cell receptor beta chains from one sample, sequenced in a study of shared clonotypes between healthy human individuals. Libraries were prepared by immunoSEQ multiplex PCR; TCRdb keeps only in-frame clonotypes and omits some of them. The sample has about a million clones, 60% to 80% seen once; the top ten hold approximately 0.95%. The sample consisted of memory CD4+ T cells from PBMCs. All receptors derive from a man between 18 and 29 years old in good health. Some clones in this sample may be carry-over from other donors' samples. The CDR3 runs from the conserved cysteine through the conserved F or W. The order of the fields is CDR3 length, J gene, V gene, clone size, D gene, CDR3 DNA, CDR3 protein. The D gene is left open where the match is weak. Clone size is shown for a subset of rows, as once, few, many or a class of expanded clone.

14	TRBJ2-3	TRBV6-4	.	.	TGTGCCAGCAGTGATGACACAAGGACAGATACGCAGTATTTT	CASSDDTRTDTQYF
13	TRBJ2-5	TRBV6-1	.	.	TGTGCCAGCAGTGGTCCCGCCCGGGAGACCCAGTACTTC	CASSGPARETQYF
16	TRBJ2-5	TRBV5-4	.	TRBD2	TGTGCCAGCAGCCCGGGACTAGCGGCCGGAGGAGAGACCCAGTACTTC	CASSPGLAAGGETQYF
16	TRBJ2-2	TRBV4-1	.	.	TGCGCCAGCAGCCCCGGGGCAACAAAAAACACCGGGGAACTGTCTTTT	CASSPGATKNTGELSF
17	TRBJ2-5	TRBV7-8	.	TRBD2	TGTGCCAGCAGCTTAGATCGAGGACTAGCGGGAGAAGAGACCCAGTACTTC	CASSLDRGLAGEETQYF
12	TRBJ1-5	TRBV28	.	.	TGTGCCAGCAGTTTAAACCACCAGCCCCAGCATTTT	CASSLNHQPQHF
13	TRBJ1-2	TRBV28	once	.	TGTGCCAGCAGTTTTAGGTCAGGGAATGGCTACACCTTC	CASSFRSGNGYTF
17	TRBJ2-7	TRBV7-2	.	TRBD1	TGTGCCAGCAGCTCCAATCCTAAGGGGGCACTTCTTCACGAGCAGTACTTC	CASSSNPKGALLHEQYF
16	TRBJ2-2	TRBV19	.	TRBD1	TGTGCCAGTAGTATCTTGACAGGGGGCAACACCGGGGAGCTGTTTTTT	CASSILTGGNTGELFF
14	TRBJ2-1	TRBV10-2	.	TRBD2	TGCGCCAGCCTGGCCATGCTAGCGGGTAATGAGCAGTTCTTC	CASLAMLAGNEQFF
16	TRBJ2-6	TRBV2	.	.	TGTGCCAGCAGTGAAGCTGCCTTGGGAGGGGCCAACGTCCTGACTTTC	CASSEAALGGANVLTF
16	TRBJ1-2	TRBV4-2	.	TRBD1	TGTGCCAGCAGCCAAGATTGGGACAGAGCTAACTATGGCTACACCTTC	CASSQDWDRANYGYTF
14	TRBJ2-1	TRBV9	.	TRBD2	TGTGCCAGCAGCGCTAGCGGCTCCTACAATGAGCAGTTCTTC	CASSASGSYNEQFF
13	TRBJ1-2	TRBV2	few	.	TGTGCCAGCACAGGGATCTCGAACTATGGCTACACCTTC	CASTGISNYGYTF
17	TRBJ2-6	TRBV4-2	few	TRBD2	TGTGCCAGCAGCCAAGACGGGGGGGAGTCTGGGGCCAACGTCCTGACTTTC	CASSQDGGESGANVLTF
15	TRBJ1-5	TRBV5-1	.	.	TGCGCCAGCAGCTTGGTTGCGGGGAACACAGATACGCAGCATTTT	CASSLVAGNTDTQHF
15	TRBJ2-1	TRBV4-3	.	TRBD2	TGCGCCAGCAGCCCTCTAGCGGGAGAGGTCAGCGAGCAGTTCTTC	CASSPLAGEVSEQFF
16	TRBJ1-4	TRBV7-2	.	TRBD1	TGTGCCAGCAGCTTAGGGACAGGGGTTGCTAATGAAAAACTGTTTTTT	CASSLGTGVANEKLFF
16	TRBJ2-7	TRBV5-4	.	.	TGTGCCAGCAGCGGACCCCCCGGGACGGCGGTTTACAAGCAGTACTTC	CASSGPPGTAVYKQYF
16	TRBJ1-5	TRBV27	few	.	TGTGCCAGCAGACAGGCGAGCGTTTATAGCAATCAGCCCCAGCATTTT	CASRQASVYSNQPQHF
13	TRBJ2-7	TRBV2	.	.	TGTGCCAGAGGAGACCCCTCCCACTACGAGCAGTACTTC	CARGDPSHYEQYF
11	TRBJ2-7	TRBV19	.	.	TGTGCCAGTAGCGACCGCTACGAGCAGTACTTC	CASSDRYEQYF
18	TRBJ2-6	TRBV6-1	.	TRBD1	TGTGCCAGCAGTGAAACGGGACAGGGTCGGCACGGGGCCAACGTCCTGACTTTC	CASSETGQGRHGANVLTF
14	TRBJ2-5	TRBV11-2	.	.	TGTGCCAGCACCGCTCCCACGGCACGAGAGACCCAGTACTTC	CASTAPTARETQYF
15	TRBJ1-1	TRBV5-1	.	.	TGCGCCAGCAGCACGGAAGTACACGGAATAACTGAAGCTTTCTTT	CASSTEVHGITEAFF
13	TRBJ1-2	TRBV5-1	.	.	TGCGCCAGCAGCTCGGGGGCGAACTATGGCTACACCTTC	CASSSGANYGYTF
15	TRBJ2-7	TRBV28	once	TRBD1	TGTGCCAGCAGTTTAGCTAAGAGGGGGCGAGGCGAGCAGTACTTC	CASSLAKRGRGEQYF
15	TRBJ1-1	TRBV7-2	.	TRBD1	TGTGCCAGCAACGACCGGGACAGGGGGCGGACTGAAGCTTTCTTT	CASNDRDRGRTEAFF
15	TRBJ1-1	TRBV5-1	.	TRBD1	TGCGCCAGCAGCTTGGCCCGACAGGGGGCCTCTGAAGCTTTCTTT	CASSLARQGASEAFF
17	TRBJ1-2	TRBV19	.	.	TGTGCCAGCTCAGCTAGCGGGGGACCACTCTCTAACTATGGCTACACCTTC	CASSASGGPLSNYGYTF
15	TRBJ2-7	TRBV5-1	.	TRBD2	TGCGCCAGCAGGTACCTAGCGGGCGACGAGTACGAGCAGTACTTC	CASRYLAGDEYEQYF
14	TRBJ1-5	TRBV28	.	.	TGTGCCAGCAGTTTAGGTATTCTGGGGCAGCCCCAGCATTTT	CASSLGILGQPQHF
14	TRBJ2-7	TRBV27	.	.	TGTGCCAGCAGTTTGACGAGGGGGATCTACGAGCAGTACTTC	CASSLTRGIYEQYF
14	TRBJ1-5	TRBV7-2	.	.	TGTGCCAGCAGCTTAATCACAGACAATCAGCCCCAGCATTTT	CASSLITDNQPQHF
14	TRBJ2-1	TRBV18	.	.	TGTGCCAGCTCACCACTAGTACGATCCAATGAGCAGTTCTTC	CASSPLVRSNEQFF
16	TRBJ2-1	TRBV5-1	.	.	TGCGCCAGCAGCTTGGCGTCTATACACTCCTACAATGAGCAGTTCTTC	CASSLASIHSYNEQFF
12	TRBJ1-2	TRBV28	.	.	TGTGCCAGCAGTTGGGACCTCTATGGCTACACCTTC	CASSWDLYGYTF
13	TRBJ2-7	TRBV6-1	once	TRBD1	TGTGCCAGCAGACGGACAGGGGGGGACGAGCAGTACTTC	CASRRTGGDEQYF
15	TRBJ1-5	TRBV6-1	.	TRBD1	TGTGCCAGCAGTAGGGAGGGGGCTAGCAATCAGCCCCAGCATTTT	CASSREGASNQPQHF
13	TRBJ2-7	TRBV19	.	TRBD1	TGTGCCAGTAAATCGGACAGGGGCTACGAGCAGTACTTC	CASKSDRGYEQYF
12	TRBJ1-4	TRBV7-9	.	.	TGTGCCAGCAGCCGGTTGAATGAAAAACTGTTTTTT	CASSRLNEKLFF
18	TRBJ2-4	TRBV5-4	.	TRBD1	TGTGCCAGCAGCCCCGGGACAGAGCTCCCCATAGCCAAAAACATTCAGTACTTC	CASSPGTELPIAKNIQYF
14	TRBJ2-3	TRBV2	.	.	TGTGCCAGCAGCTTCGGGATTCTCACAGATACGCAGTATTTT	CASSFGILTDTQYF